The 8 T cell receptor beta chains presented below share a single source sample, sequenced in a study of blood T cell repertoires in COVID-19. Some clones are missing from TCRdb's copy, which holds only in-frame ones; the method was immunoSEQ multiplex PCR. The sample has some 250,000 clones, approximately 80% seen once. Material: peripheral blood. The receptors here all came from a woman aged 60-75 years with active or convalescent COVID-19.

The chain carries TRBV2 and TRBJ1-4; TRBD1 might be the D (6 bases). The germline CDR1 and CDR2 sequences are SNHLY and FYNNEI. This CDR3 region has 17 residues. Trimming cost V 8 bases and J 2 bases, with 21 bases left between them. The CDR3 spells CASGRSVAGATNEKLFF. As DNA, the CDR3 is TGTGCCAGCGGGAGGTCGGTAGCGGGGGCGACTAATGAAAAACTGTTTTTT.

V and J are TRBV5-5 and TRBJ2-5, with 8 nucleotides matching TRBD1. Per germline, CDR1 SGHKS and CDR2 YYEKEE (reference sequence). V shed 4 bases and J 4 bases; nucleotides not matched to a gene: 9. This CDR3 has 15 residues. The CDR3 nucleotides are TGTGCCAGCAGCGGGATGACAGGGGTCTCAGAGACCCAGTACTTC. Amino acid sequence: CASSGMTGVSETQYF.

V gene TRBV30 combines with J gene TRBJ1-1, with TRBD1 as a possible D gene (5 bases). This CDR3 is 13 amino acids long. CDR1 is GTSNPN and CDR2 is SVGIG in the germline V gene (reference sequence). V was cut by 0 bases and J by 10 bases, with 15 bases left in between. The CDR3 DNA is TGTGCCTGGAGTGTACCCGGGGGTGGGGGAGCTTTCTTT. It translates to CAWSVPGGGGAFF.

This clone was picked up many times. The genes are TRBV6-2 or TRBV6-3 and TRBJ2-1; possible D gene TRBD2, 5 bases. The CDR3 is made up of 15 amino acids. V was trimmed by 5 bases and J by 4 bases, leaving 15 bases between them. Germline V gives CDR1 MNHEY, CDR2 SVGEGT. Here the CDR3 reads CASSNPGLSYNEQFF. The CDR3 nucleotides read TGTGCCAGCAGTAACCCTGGACTTTCTTACAATGAGCAGTTCTTC.

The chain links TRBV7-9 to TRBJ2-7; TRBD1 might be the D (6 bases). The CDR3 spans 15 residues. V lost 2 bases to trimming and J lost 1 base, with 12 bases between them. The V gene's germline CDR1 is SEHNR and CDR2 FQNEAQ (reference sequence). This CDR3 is CASSLPPGESYEQYF. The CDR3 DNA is TGTGCCAGCAGCTTACCACCAGGGGAATCCTACGAGCAGTACTTC.

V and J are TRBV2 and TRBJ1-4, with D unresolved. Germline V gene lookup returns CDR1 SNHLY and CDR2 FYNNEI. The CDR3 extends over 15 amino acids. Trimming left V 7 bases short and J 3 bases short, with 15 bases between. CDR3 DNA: TGTGCCAGCACGAAGGCGAGGGCGGCTAATGAAAAACTGTTTTTT. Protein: CASTKARAANEKLFF.

CDR3 amino acids: CASSLRTGVRETQYF. As DNA, the CDR3 is TGTGCCAGCTCATTACGGACAGGGGTCAGGGAGACCCAGTACTTC. The J gene is TRBJ2-5, the V gene TRBV18; 9 positions agree with TRBD1. The length of the CDR3 is 15 residues. Looked up from germline, CDR1 is KGHSH and CDR2 is LQKENI. V shed 5 bases and J 5 bases; nucleotides not matched to a gene: 9.

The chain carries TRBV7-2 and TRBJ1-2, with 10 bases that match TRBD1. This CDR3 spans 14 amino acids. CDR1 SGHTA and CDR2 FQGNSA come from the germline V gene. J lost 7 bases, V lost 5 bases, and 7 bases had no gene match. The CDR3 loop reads CASSHGTGEAGYTF. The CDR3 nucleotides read TGTGCCAGCAGCCACGGGACAGGGGAAGCTGGCTACACCTTC.